These 30 T cell receptor beta chains were all obtained from the same sample, sequenced in a study of molecular identifiers for immune sequencing clone quantification. TCRdb used MiXCR to reprocess the PCR reads, holding one entry per CDR3 protein. The sample contains roughly 630,000 distinct CDR3 sequences, about 25% of which appear only once. The sequenced sample was naive CD8+ T cells from blood, with Jurkat cell RNA spiked in. Subset: FACS-sorted CD8+CD4-CCR7+CD45RA+ naive T cells. Receptors were obtained from a human donor in good health. Some libraries in this study had Jurkat cell RNA spiked in.

This clonotype was detected ten times or more. The gene calls are TRBV29-1 and TRBJ2-2, with a possible D match to TRBD1 (5 bases). CDR3 length: 14 residues. Germline V gene data show CDR1 as SQVTM and CDR2 as ANQGSEA. Trimming pared 4 bases from V and 1 base from J, leaving 10 bases between. Here the CDR3 reads CSVVVGQNTGELFF. The CDR3 DNA reads as TGCAGCGTTGTGGTGGGGCAGAACACCGGGGAGCTGTTTTTT.

A few counts support this clonotype. The chain carries TRBV9 and TRBJ1-4, with a tentative D call TRBD1 (5 bases). Germline CDR1 and CDR2: SGDLS and YYNGEE. CDR3 size: 15 residues. Between the trimmed V and J ends, which lost 0 bases and 3 bases, there was a span of 9 bases. CDR3 sequence: CASSVAGSPNEKLFF. The DNA for the CDR3 is TGTGCCAGCAGCGTAGCAGGGTCTCCTAATGAAAAACTGTTTTTT.

About this clonotype: This may come from a read error, since a much larger clone is one base off. This sequence joins TRBV6-5 and TRBJ1-6; unclear D gene. This CDR3 is 14 amino acids long. The germline V and J ends were trimmed by 8 bases and 8 bases, with 16 bases remaining between them. CDR1 MNHEY and CDR2 SVGAGI come from the germline V gene. The CDR3 DNA follows: TGTGCCAGCGGAAACGAGGCAATCTATTCACCCCTCCACTTT. It codes for CASGNEAIYSPLHF.

About this clonotype: Since a much larger clone is just one base distant, this may be a read error. This chain joins TRBV12-3 or TRBV12-4 and TRBJ2-3; D possibly corresponds to TRBD2 (5 bases). Trimming took off 5 bases at V and 2 bases at J, with 14 bases between the two ends. CDR3 length: 15 amino acids. The CDR3 is CASSAPQRTTDTQYF. CDR3 bases: TGTGCCAGCAGTGCCCCCCAGCGGACCACAGATACGCAGTATTTT.

The rearrangement links TRBV30 to TRBJ1-1; D not resolved. V was cut by 2 bases and J by 1 base, with 14 bases left in between. This CDR3 has 15 residues. Germline-derived CDR1 and CDR2 are GTSNPN and SVGIG (reference sequence). The CDR3: CAWSSLIRKNTEAFF. The CDR3 DNA reads TGTGCCTGGAGTTCTCTCATCCGAAAGAACACTGAAGCTTTCTTT. The variable domain in full, with the rest retrieved from reference TRBV30 and TRBJ1-1, is SQTIHQWPATLVQPVGSPLSLECTVEGTSNPNLYWYRQAAGRGLQLLFYSVGIGQISSEVPQNLSASRPQDRQFILSSKKLLLSDSGFYLCAWSSLIRKNTEAFFGQGTRLTVV.

This clonotype appeared a few times. This may stem from a read error, because a much larger clone lies one nucleotide away. This chain uses TRBV6-2 or TRBV6-3 with TRBJ1-1, with D maybe TRBD1 (5 bases). Per the germline V gene, CDR1 is MNHEY and CDR2 is SVGEGT. The CDR3 length is 15 residues. This CDR3 reads CASSLPLGVPTGAFF. The CDR3 coding sequence is TGTGCCAGCAGTCTACCACTGGGGGTTCCCACTGGAGCTTTCTTT.

This clonotype was counted a few times. This chain joins TRBV28 and TRBJ2-1; D is perhaps TRBD1 (5 bases). This CDR3 is built from 13 residues. Germline V CDR1 and CDR2: MDHEN, SYDVKM. Trimming pared 3 bases from V and 5 bases from J, leaving 8 bases between. For the CDR3, the DNA is TGTGCCAGCAGTTTGACAGCTAACAATGAGCAGTTCTTC. Residues: CASSLTANNEQFF.

As for this clonotype: A clone one base away is much larger, so this may be a read error. V is TRBV2 and J is TRBJ1-5, with a tentative D call TRBD1 (5 bases). The CDR3 extends over 15 amino acids. Germline CDR1 and CDR2: SNHLY and FYNNEI. The CDR3 DNA sequence: TGTGCCGGCAGTGAGGGCAGGGTGAGCAATCAGCCCCAGCATTTT. It codes for CAGSEGRVSNQPQHF. Full variable domain (remainder filled in from reference TRBV2 and TRBJ1-5): EPEVTQTPSHQVTQMGQEVILRCVPISNHLYFYWYRQILGQKVEFLVSFYNNEISEKSEIFDDQFSVERPDGSNFTLKIRSTKLEDSAMYFCAGSEGRVSNQPQHFGDGTRLSIL.

The chain is built from TRBV9 and TRBJ1-6; 7 positions agree with TRBD1. CDR3 size: 16 residues. V shed 9 bases, J shed 9 bases, and the junction held 18 bases outside the gene matches. Germline V gene sequence: CDR1 SGDLS, CDR2 YYNGEE. CDR3 protein: CAIPLGQGDYASPLHF. Written as DNA, the CDR3 is TGTGCCATCCCGCTGGGCCAGGGGGATTATGCTTCACCCCTCCACTTT.

The rearrangement joins TRBV4-2 to TRBJ2-1; unclear D gene. The germline V gene encodes CDR1 LGHNA and CDR2 YNFKEQ. Deletions cut 0 bases from V and 9 bases from J, with 6 bases between. This CDR3 contains 12 residues. DNA for the CDR3: TGTGCCAGCAGCCAAGAGATGCGTGAGCAGTTCTTC. Translated, it gives CASSQEMREQFF.

A few counts support this clonotype. The chain has TRBV2 and TRBJ2-2, with a weak D call TRBD2 (5 bases). Trimming pared 3 bases from V and 4 bases from J, leaving 9 bases between. This CDR3 contains 14 residues. Germline CDR1 reads SNHLY; CDR2 reads FYNNEI. Written as DNA, the CDR3 is TGTGCCAGCAGTGATATCGGGGTCACCGGGGAGCTGTTTTTT. This codes for CASSDIGVTGELFF.

This clonotype was seen repeatedly, ten times or more. This sequence joins TRBV2 and TRBJ1-5, with 7 bases aligning to TRBD1. Germline V gene data show CDR1 as SNHLY and CDR2 as FYNNEI. Unmatched junction bases numbered 1, after V lost 1 base and J lost 1 base. CDR3 length: 15 residues. CDR3 DNA: TGTGCCAGCAGTGAAGGGACAGGAAGCAATCAGCCCCAGCATTTT. Protein sequence: CASSEGTGSNQPQHF.

For this clonotype: The junction differs from germline at one of its ends, possibly a read error. The chain carries TRBV30 and TRBJ1-2; unclear D gene. Germline V lookup: CDR1 GTSNPN, CDR2 SVGIG (reference sequence). The CDR3 runs 12 residues. CDR3 in DNA: TGTGCCTGGAGTGTACAGTCTTATGGCTACTCCTTC. Amino acid sequence: CAWSVQSYGYSF.

J is TRBJ2-1 and V is TRBV19; 7 nucleotides align to TRBD2. Trimming took 1 base from V and 8 from J; bases not matched to a gene: 11. The CDR3 has 16 amino acids. CDR1 and CDR2 (germline): LNHDA, SQIVND (reference sequence). For the CDR3, the DNA is TGTGCCAGTAGTATAGGGACTAGGGCCTTAGGCGATGAGCAGTTCTTC. It translates to CASSIGTRALGDEQFF.

As concerns this clonotype: Since no conserved phenylalanine or tryptophan closes the CDR3, a read error is the likely cause. The J gene is TRBJ1-1, the V gene TRBV19, with 8 bases identical to TRBD1. The J segment lost 1 base and the V segment lost 7 bases, leaving 8 bases of the junction unmatched. This CDR3 spans 15 amino acids. CDR1 is LNHDA, CDR2 SQIVND, per germline (reference sequence). CDR3 in amino acids: CASIQGAYKNTEAFL. CDR3 sequence (DNA): TGTGCCAGTATCCAGGGGGCTTACAAGAACACTGAAGCTTTCCTT.

In regard to this clonotype: A single base separates this from a much larger clone, so it may be a read error. J is TRBJ1-1 and V is TRBV5-3; weak D call: TRBD1 (5 bases). TRBV5-3 is given ORF status, its function remaining uncertain. This CDR3 comprises 13 residues. For the CDR3, the DNA is TGTGCCAGCAGGGCGGAAATGAACACTGAAGCTATCTTT. Translation gives CASRAEMNTEAIF.

The rearrangement uses TRBV4-3 and TRBJ2-1; maybe TRBD2 (5 bases). Trimming removed 0 bases from V and 4 bases from J, with 10 bases in between. The CDR3 sequence is 15 residues long. Germline loops: CDR1 LGHNA, CDR2 YSLEER. CDR3 nucleotide sequence: TGCGCCAGCAGCCAAGATTGGAGCGGATACAATGAGCAGTTCTTC. Translating gives CASSQDWSGYNEQFF.

This clonotype appeared many times. The V gene is TRBV6-2 or TRBV6-3, the J gene TRBJ1-1; D is unresolved. The CDR3 is made up of 11 amino acids. Germline loops: CDR1 MNHEY, CDR2 SVGEGT. V lost 10 bases to trimming and J lost 5 bases, with 11 bases between them. The DNA of the CDR3 is TGTGCCACGCGTGAGCAAACTGAAGCTTTCTTT. Translating gives CATREQTEAFF.

In its sample, this clonotype was seen many times. The genes are TRBV4-1 and TRBJ2-1; D is perhaps TRBD2 (7 bases). The germline V gene has CDR1 MGHRA and CDR2 YSYEKL. CDR3 length: 14 amino acids. The V end was cut by 1 base, the J end by 8 bases, with 12 bases between. DNA for the CDR3: TGCGCCAGCAGCCAAGTCACAGGGAGGGATGAGCAGTTCTTC. Translation gives CASSQVTGRDEQFF.

The sample holds many counts of this clonotype. The gene calls are TRBV27 and TRBJ1-1, with unresolved D. Trimming stripped 8 bases from V and 1 base from J, with 5 bases between. The germline gives CDR1 MNHEY, CDR2 SMNVEV (reference sequence). The CDR3 is 11 residues long. Here the CDR3 reads CASLWNTEAFF. For the CDR3, the DNA is TGTGCCAGCCTCTGGAACACTGAAGCTTTCTTT.

The gene calls are TRBV11-3 and TRBJ2-1; TRBD1 matches 9 bases. V lost 5 bases and J lost 3; bases outside the gene matches: 11. The CDR3 contains 17 residues. CDR1 is SGHNT and CDR2 is YENEEA in the germline V gene. CDR3 protein: CASSPGQGKGFYNEQFF. For the CDR3, the DNA is TGTGCCAGCAGCCCCGGACAGGGGAAGGGTTTCTACAATGAGCAGTTCTTC.

This clonotype was counted many times. The rearrangement links TRBV29-1 to TRBJ2-2, with unresolved D. CDR1 is SQVTM, CDR2 ANQGSEA, per germline. V was shortened by 6 bases and J by 2 bases, with 10 bases between the two germline ends. This CDR3 has 13 amino acids. As DNA, the CDR3 is TGCAGCGTCGGACCAGACAACACCGGGGAGCTGTTTTTT. Encoded protein: CSVGPDNTGELFF.

This sequence joins TRBV28 and TRBJ2-3; 9 positions match TRBD1. CDR1 and CDR2 from the germline V gene are MDHEN and SYDVKM. CDR3 length: 19 amino acids. The junction had 20 bases not matched to a gene; V was cut back by 4 bases and J by 6 bases. This chain's CDR3 is CASSSPETRQGGIGDTQYF. The CDR3 DNA reads TGTGCCAGCAGTTCCCCCGAAACCCGACAGGGGGGAATCGGGGATACGCAGTATTTT.

This clonotype was detected many times. The CDR3: CASSYINTGADTQYF. Here the CDR3 DNA reads TGCGCCAGCAGCTATATTAATACCGGGGCCGATACGCAGTATTTT. V and J are TRBV4-3 and TRBJ2-3; D may match TRBD1 or TRBD2 (5 bases each). Germline CDR1 reads LGHNA; CDR2 reads YSLEER. The CDR3 contains 15 residues. The V end lost 5 bases, the J end lost 6 bases, and 18 bases lay between the germline ends.

A word on this clonotype: This could be a read error, since a much larger clone is one nucleotide away. This chain connects TRBV10-2 to TRBJ2-3, with D maybe TRBD2 (6 bases). Germline V gives CDR1 WSHSY, CDR2 SAAADI. The CDR3 extends over 15 amino acids. The CDR3 spells CAGSGQTRATDTQYF. The CDR3 coding sequence is TGCGCCGGCAGTGGGCAGACTAGGGCGACAGATACGCAGTATTTT.

This clonotype turned up a few times. V gene TRBV9 combines with J gene TRBJ2-7; D is unclear. The CDR3 contains 15 residues. The germline CDR1 and CDR2 sequences are SGDLS and YYNGEE. The V and J ends lost 4 bases and 5 bases respectively, with 19 bases between them. Here the CDR3 reads CASSTTETVVDEQYF. CDR3 in DNA: TGTGCCAGCAGCACGACCGAGACCGTCGTAGACGAGCAGTACTTC.

In its sample, this clonotype was seen a few times. The chain uses TRBV28 and TRBJ2-7; D call uncertain. The ends were cut back, 4 bases at V and 3 bases at J, with 10 bases in the middle. The V gene's germline CDR1 is MDHEN and CDR2 SYDVKM. The CDR3 has 13 amino acids. CDR3 DNA sequence: TGTGCCAGCAGTTATCTCCGATTCTACGAGCAGTACTTC. Amino acids: CASSYLRFYEQYF. Combining the CDR3 with reference TRBV28 and TRBJ2-7 gives the whole variable domain DVKVTQSSRYLVKRTGEKVFLECVQDMDHENMFWYRQDPGLGLRLIYFSYDVKMKEKGDIPEGYSVSREKKERFSLILESASTNQTSMYLCASSYLRFYEQYFGPGTRLTVT.

As concerns this clonotype: A much larger clonotype is one base distant, so this may be a read error. J is TRBJ1-6 and V is TRBV13; D is unresolved. Germline CDR1 is PRHDT and CDR2 is FYEKMQ (reference sequence). Trimming stripped 5 bases from V and 8 bases from J, with 19 bases between. This CDR3 has 16 residues. In nucleotides, the CDR3 is TGTGCCAGCAGCCCCGGAGAGGGAAGGTCTGATTCACCCCTCCACTTT. It yields the protein CASSPGEGRSDSPLHF.

The chain carries TRBV19 and TRBJ2-5, with D possibly TRBD2 on 5 matching bases. Germline CDR1 is LNHDA and CDR2 is SQIVND (reference sequence). The CDR3 loop spans 16 amino acids. The V end was cut by 1 base, the J end by 0 bases, with 12 bases between. CDR3 region: CASSIGGGLYQETQYF. The CDR3 DNA sequence: TGTGCCAGTAGTATAGGTGGAGGCCTGTACCAAGAGACCCAGTACTTC.

As concerns this clonotype: A clone one base away is much larger, so this may be a read error. The chain employs TRBV12-3 or TRBV12-4 and TRBJ2-5; 9 bases fit TRBD1. CDR3 length equals 15 residues. Here the CDR3 DNA reads TGTGCCAGCGGTTTATACAGGGGGCGAATAGAGACCCAGTACTTC. The encoded protein is CASGLYRGRIETQYF.